These 31 T cell receptor beta chains share one sample of origin, sequenced in a study of blood T cell repertoires in COVID-19. Sequenced by immunoSEQ multiplex PCR; TCRdb stores in-frame clones only, minus some. The sample holds fewer than 120,000 clones; approximately 68% are singletons and the top ten take under 10%. Sequences were obtained from peripheral blood. These receptors were taken from a woman aged 55-70 years with acute or convalescent COVID-19.

V is TRBV6-5 and J is TRBJ1-1, with 10 nucleotides matching TRBD1. CDR1 and CDR2 (germline): MNHEY, SVGAGI. V was clipped by 8 bases and J by 0 bases; unmatched bases: 0. The CDR3 length is 13 residues. CDR3 in amino acids: CASDRGLNTEAFF. CDR3 DNA sequence: TGTGCCAGCGACAGGGGGCTGAACACTGAAGCTTTCTTT.

This clone has just a few counts. J is TRBJ1-4 and V is TRBV28, with 7 bases that match TRBD1. Germline values: CDR1 MDHEN, CDR2 SYDVKM. This CDR3 contains 15 residues. After removal of 8 bases from V and 8 bases from J, the junction contained 14 bases not matched to a gene. In DNA, the CDR3 is TGTGCCAGCCGTAAGGGGAACAGGGGAAAGGAAAAACTGTTTTTT. Its protein product is CASRKGNRGKEKLFF.

This clone was recorded a few times. The chain recombines TRBV7-9 with TRBJ2-1, with TRBD1 as a possible D gene (6 bases). The germline CDR1 and CDR2 sequences are SEHNR and FQNEAQ (reference sequence). The length of the CDR3 is 17 residues. V was shortened by 1 base and J by 5 bases, with 18 bases between the two germline ends. CDR3 nucleotide sequence: TGTGCCAGCAGCTTAGGCCTCCGAGGGGGTCCCAACAATGAGCAGTTCTTC. It yields the protein CASSLGLRGGPNNEQFF. Variable domain in full (rest from reference TRBV7-9 and TRBJ2-1): DTGVSQNPRHKITKRGQNVTFRCDPISEHNRLYWYRQTLGQGPEFLTYFQNEAQLEKSRLLSDRFSAERPKGSFSTLEIQRTEQGDSAMYLCASSLGLRGGPNNEQFFGPGTRLTVL.

Only a few counts were recorded for this clone. The chain carries TRBV2 and TRBJ2-2, with D unresolved. The CDR3 is 14 amino acids. The V and J ends lost 10 bases and 0 bases respectively, with 12 bases between them. CDR1 and CDR2 (germline): SNHLY, FYNNEI. The CDR3 sequence is CATLATANTGELFF. The CDR3 nucleotides read TGTGCCACCCTGGCTACAGCGAACACCGGGGAGCTGTTTTTT.

This clone has a single count. V and J are TRBV7-2 and TRBJ1-1; a possible D gene is TRBD1 (5 bases). This CDR3 is built from 14 residues. Germline CDR1 reads SGHTA; CDR2 reads FQGNSA. V gave up 4 bases and J gave up 4 bases, with 13 bases separating them. The CDR3 loop reads CASSSRKGATEAFF. CDR3 DNA sequence: TGTGCCAGCAGCTCACGCAAAGGGGCCACTGAAGCTTTCTTT.

This clone was seen only a few times. The V and J genes are TRBV7-8 and TRBJ1-1, with 8 nucleotides matching TRBD1. V was clipped by 5 bases and J by 11 bases; unmatched bases: 10. This CDR3 spans 13 amino acids. The V gene's germline CDR1 is SGHVS and CDR2 FQNEAQ. This CDR3 reads CASSADREVGAFF. CDR3 DNA: TGTGCCAGCAGCGCGGACAGGGAGGTTGGGGCTTTCTTT.

The rearrangement joins TRBV7-9 to TRBJ2-3, with 7 positions matching TRBD1. Germline CDR1 is SEHNR and CDR2 is FQNEAQ (reference sequence). This CDR3 spans 15 amino acids. Trimming removed 4 bases from V and 2 bases from J; junction bases left unmatched: 6. The CDR3 loop reads CASSSDRETTDTQYF. CDR3 nucleotides: TGTGCCAGCAGCTCTGACAGGGAGACCACAGATACGCAGTATTTT.

This clone was seen only a few times. This chain uses TRBV28 with TRBJ1-1; D not certain. Germline V gene lookup returns CDR1 MDHEN and CDR2 SYDVKM. This CDR3 contains 14 residues. Trimming took 6 bases from V and 1 from J, leaving 12 bases between them. The CDR3 protein is CASRGSRRNTEAFF. The CDR3 bases are TGTGCCAGCAGGGGGAGCAGGAGGAACACTGAAGCTTTCTTT. Combining the CDR3 with reference TRBV28 and TRBJ1-1 gives the whole variable domain DVKVTQSSRYLVKRTGEKVFLECVQDMDHENMFWYRQDPGLGLRLIYFSYDVKMKEKGDIPEGYSVSREKKERFSLILESASTNQTSMYLCASRGSRRNTEAFFGQGTRLTVV.

The genes are TRBV2 and TRBJ2-2; 9 positions agree with TRBD2. The CDR3 has 15 amino acids. The V gene's germline CDR1 is SNHLY and CDR2 FYNNEI. J gave up 4 bases and V 6 bases, and 6 bases lay outside the gene matches. CDR3 sequence: CASRPGLAPTGELFF. DNA of the CDR3: TGTGCCAGCAGGCCGGGACTAGCCCCCACCGGGGAGCTGTTTTTT.

The J gene is TRBJ2-2, the V gene TRBV28; TRBD1 is a possible D gene (5 bases). Deletions cut 5 bases from V and 6 bases from J, with 16 bases between. CDR3 length equals 15 residues. Germline V lookup: CDR1 MDHEN, CDR2 SYDVKM. DNA for the CDR3: TGTGCCAGCAGTCCCACCCGACAGATTCCCGGGGAGCTGTTTTTT. Translation gives CASSPTRQIPGELFF.

This clone has a handful of counts. V usage is TRBV27 and J usage is TRBJ1-6; TRBD1 matches 7 bases. V shed 3 bases and J 8 bases; nucleotides not matched to a gene: 4. CDR1 is MNHEY, CDR2 SMNVEV, per germline (reference sequence). The CDR3 is 14 amino acids. DNA of the CDR3: TGTGCCAGCAGTTTTCGGGACAGCTATTCACCCCTCCACTTT. It translates to CASSFRDSYSPLHF.

The gene calls are TRBV18 and TRBJ1-6; D is possibly TRBD1 (5 bases). Per the germline V gene, CDR1 is KGHSH and CDR2 is LQKENI. The CDR3 length is 14 residues. V dropped 4 bases and J dropped 8 bases, with 12 bases sitting between them. In DNA form, the CDR3 reads TGTGCCAGCTCACTAGACAGCCGGGATTCACCCCTCCACTTT. It yields the protein CASSLDSRDSPLHF.

This clone was counted only a few times. The gene calls are TRBV24-1 and TRBJ2-2, with TRBD2 matching over 7 bases. J gave up 4 bases and V 7 bases, and 5 bases lay outside the gene matches. There are 14 residues in the CDR3. Germline V gene data show CDR1 as KGHDR and CDR2 as SFDVKD. Here the CDR3 DNA reads TGTGCCACCAGGGGTGGGAGGGCCACCGGGGAGCTGTTTTTT. Translation: CATRGGRATGELFF.

CDR3 nucleotide sequence: TGTGCCAGCAGTACCCTGGACAGAACCTACACGAACACTGAAGCTTTCTTT. Encoded protein: CASSTLDRTYTNTEAFF. This chain joins TRBV27 and TRBJ1-1, with a tentative D call TRBD1 (6 bases). The CDR3 is 17 residues long. Germline V gene data show CDR1 as MNHEY and CDR2 as SMNVEV (reference sequence). Trimming took 5 bases from V and 1 from J, leaving 20 bases between them.

The V and J genes are TRBV19 and TRBJ1-1; 8 bases line up with TRBD1. The CDR3 length is 16 residues. With 5 bases clipped from V and 5 bases from J, the junction kept 13 bases outside the gene matches. Germline assignment: CDR1 LNHDA and CDR2 SQIVND (reference sequence). The CDR3 sequence is CASSVPHRTGTTEAFF. CDR3 nucleotides: TGTGCCAGTAGTGTCCCCCATCGGACAGGGACTACTGAAGCTTTCTTT.

The chain links TRBV2 to TRBJ1-2, with 8 positions matching TRBD1. V lost 6 bases to trimming and J lost 4 bases; unmatched junction nucleotides: 7. The germline gives CDR1 SNHLY, CDR2 FYNNEI. This CDR3 is built from 14 residues. CDR3 protein: CASSGIQGGYGYTF. CDR3 bases: TGTGCCAGCAGCGGGATACAGGGGGGCTATGGCTACACCTTC.

The sample holds a few counts of this clone. This sequence joins TRBV6-5 and TRBJ1-6; D is unresolved. This CDR3 has 16 residues. The V and J ends lost 0 bases and 7 bases respectively, with 13 bases between them. From germline, CDR1 is MNHEY and CDR2 SVGAGI. CDR3 region: CASSYSFTAGNSPLHF. CDR3 DNA: TGTGCCAGCAGTTACTCGTTCACGGCGGGGAATTCACCCCTCCACTTT.

The gene calls are TRBV18 and TRBJ1-1, with 7 positions matching TRBD1. CDR3 size: 15 residues. Unmatched junction bases numbered 10, after V lost 4 bases and J lost 5 bases. Germline V gene lookup returns CDR1 KGHSH and CDR2 LQKENI. The DNA of the CDR3 is TGTGCCAGCTCACAAGGGGGCAGGGCCAATACTGAAGCTTTCTTT. Translation gives CASSQGGRANTEAFF.

The DNA for the CDR3 is TGTGCCAGCAGCTCAACCGGGACTAGCATTGCGATTGAGCAGTTCTTC. Residues: CASSSTGTSIAIEQFF. The V and J genes are TRBV9 and TRBJ2-1; the match to TRBD2 covers 9 bases. CDR1 is SGDLS, CDR2 YYNGEE, per germline. This CDR3 spans 16 amino acids. The junction had 14 bases not matched to a gene; V was cut back by 4 bases and J by 9 bases.

J is TRBJ1-1 and V is TRBV19, with TRBD1 identical over 7 bases. Germline CDR1 reads LNHDA; CDR2 reads SQIVND (reference sequence). The CDR3 contains 14 residues. Trimming removed 8 bases from V and 1 base from J; junction bases left unmatched: 7. CDR3 sequence reads: CASGRDSWNTEAFF. The CDR3 DNA is TGTGCCAGTGGAAGGGACAGCTGGAACACTGAAGCTTTCTTT.

In its sample, this clone was seen once. The V gene is TRBV24-1, the J gene TRBJ2-2; 12 positions match TRBD1. The CDR3 runs to 16 residues. Germline values: CDR1 KGHDR, CDR2 SFDVKD. The V gene end was trimmed by 5 bases and the J gene end by 2 bases; junction bases not matched to a gene: 2. The CDR3 sequence: CATSGGTGGNTGELFF. The CDR3 coding sequence is TGTGCCACCAGTGGGGGGACAGGGGGCAACACCGGGGAGCTGTTTTTT.

This clone has only a few counts. The chain employs TRBV7-8 and TRBJ2-2; TRBD1 matches at 7 bases. With 5 bases clipped from V and 7 bases from J, the junction kept 13 bases outside the gene matches. Germline lookup yields CDR1 SGHVS and CDR2 FQNEAQ. This CDR3 spans 16 amino acids. CDR3 sequence (DNA): TGTGCCAGCAGCCGAGCGAAGGGGGCGCGGGTCGGGGAGCTGTTTTTT. The encoded protein is CASSRAKGARVGELFF.

The chain uses TRBV5-4 and TRBJ1-2, with D possibly TRBD1 on 6 matching bases. Germline loops: CDR1 SGHNT, CDR2 YYREEE (reference sequence). V was cut by 3 bases and J by 5 bases, with 11 bases left in between. This CDR3 has 13 residues. The CDR3 sequence: CASSYRDKYGYTF. In DNA, the CDR3 is TGTGCCAGCAGCTACCGGGACAAGTATGGCTACACCTTC.

V usage is TRBV19 and J usage is TRBJ1-1; D ambiguous. V lost 3 bases and J 2 bases, leaving 13 bases between the germline ends. Germline CDR1 is LNHDA and CDR2 is SQIVND (reference sequence). The CDR3 sequence is 15 residues long. DNA of the CDR3: TGTGCCAGTAGTATGGGCCGGAACCTTAACACTGAAGCTTTCTTT. This encodes CASSMGRNLNTEAFF.

V gene TRBV5-8 combines with J gene TRBJ2-3; 7 nucleotides align to TRBD1. The CDR3 loop spans 14 amino acids. V trimming: 3 bases; J trimming: 0 bases; junction bases outside the gene matches: 1. CDR1 and CDR2 (germline): SGHTS, YDEGEE. CDR3 amino acids: CASSWGQSTDTQYF. The DNA for the CDR3 is TGTGCCAGCAGCTGGGGACAGAGCACAGATACGCAGTATTTT.

Here the CDR3 reads CASSQVRGGYGYTF. In nucleotides, the CDR3 is TGTGCCAGCAGCCAAGTACGGGGAGGCTATGGCTACACCTTC. The V gene is TRBV14, the J gene TRBJ1-2, with D uncertain. Trimming took 1 base from V and 4 from J, leaving 10 bases between them. CDR1 and CDR2 from the germline V gene are SGHDN and FVKESK. The CDR3 is 14 amino acids.

This clone was seen only once. The J gene is TRBJ2-3, the V gene TRBV28; TRBD2 agrees at 13 bases. Trimming removed 6 bases from V and 6 bases from J; junction bases left unmatched: 3. Germline V CDR1 and CDR2: MDHEN, SYDVKM. The CDR3 contains 14 residues. CDR3 bases: TGTGCCAGCAGCACTAGCGGGGGGGCGGATACGCAGTATTTT. Its translation is CASSTSGGADTQYF.

This clone has only a few counts. The chain joins TRBV25-1 to TRBJ1-1, with TRBD1 identical over 7 bases. The CDR3 loop spans 11 amino acids. Trimming took 6 bases from V and 6 from J; bases not matched to a gene: 1. In germline, CDR1 is MGHDK, CDR2 SYGVNS. CDR3 nucleotides: TGTGCCAGCAGAGGGGGCCCTGAAGCTTTCTTT. Translated: CASRGGPEAFF. The full variable domain, its missing parts supplied by reference TRBV25-1 and TRBJ1-1, is EADIYQTPRYLVIGTGKKITLECSQTMGHDKMYWYQQDPGMELHLIHYSYGVNSTEKGDLSSESTVSRIRTEHFPLTLESARPSHTSQYLCASRGGPEAFFGQGTRLTVV.

CDR3 sequence: CASSLGTAGYGYTF. The CDR3 nucleotides are TGTGCCAGCAGCTTGGGGACAGCCGGCTATGGCTACACCTTC. The chain recombines TRBV5-4 with TRBJ1-2; maybe TRBD1 (6 bases). The germline V gene has CDR1 SGHNT and CDR2 YYREEE (reference sequence). CDR3 size: 14 residues. Trimming shortened V by 0 bases and J by 4 bases, and 10 bases separated the two germline ends.

The gene calls are TRBV18 and TRBJ1-1; D is perhaps TRBD1 (5 bases). The CDR3 extends over 15 amino acids. Trimming stripped 2 bases from V and 7 bases from J, with 17 bases between. Germline V CDR1 and CDR2: KGHSH, LQKENI. CDR3 residues: CASSPRGRQSFEAFF. Written as DNA, the CDR3 is TGTGCCAGCTCACCAAGGGGCCGGCAGAGCTTTGAAGCTTTCTTT. Looking up the rest from reference TRBV18 and TRBJ1-1 gives the full variable domain: NAGVMQNPRHLVRRRGQEARLRCSPMKGHSHVYWYRQLPEEGLKFMVYLQKENIIDESGMPKERFSAEFPKEGPSILRIQQVVRGDSAAYFCASSPRGRQSFEAFFGQGTRLTVV.

The V gene is TRBV7-8, the J gene TRBJ1-1, with 7 bases matching TRBD1. From germline, CDR1 is SGHVS and CDR2 FQNEAQ. The CDR3 contains 15 residues. J lost 3 bases, V lost 4 bases, and 8 bases had no gene match. CDR3 loop: CASSSDRARDTEAFF. The CDR3 nucleotides are TGTGCCAGCAGCTCCGACAGGGCGAGGGACACTGAAGCTTTCTTT.